This TCR beta chain was captured by sequencing in a study of T cell responses to AZD1222 COVID-19 vaccine. The CDR3 runs 14 residues. The junction had 6 bases not matched to a gene; V was cut back by 6 bases and J by 3 bases. Germline CDR1 is MDHEN and CDR2 is SYDVKM. Produced via immunoSEQ multiplex PCR; TCRdb's table is partial and in-frame only. There are 100,000 to 150,000 clones in the sample; approximately 85% occur only once, and 5% to 7% lies in the top ten. This specimen consisted of peripheral blood, obtained on day 0 of AZD1222 vaccination. The genes are TRBV28 and TRBJ1-1, with 8 bases that match TRBD1. This clonotype originated in an adult in good health. CDR3 nucleotides: TGTGCCAGCAGCCACCAGGGGGCTGACACTGAAGCTTTCTTT. It specifies CASSHQGADTEAFF.